The subject of this entry is one T cell receptor (beta chain). Germline CDR1 and CDR2: GTSNPN and SVGIG (reference sequence). The CDR3 is 13 amino acids. Trimming cost V 0 bases and J 6 bases, with 8 bases left between them. The table came from immunoSEQ multiplex PCR; TCRdb's copy has only in-frame clones and leaves some out. The data contain tens of thousands of clones, over 75% of them seen just once; the ten biggest clones take up around 4.8%. The sample comes from a study of identifying expanded T cells in peripheral blood. The clonotype was recovered from a person aged 18 to 69 in good health. The rearrangement joins TRBV30 to TRBJ2-2; D uncertain. The specimen was blood. The CDR3 DNA reads as TGTGCCTGGAGTGTGAAGGAGTCCGGGGAGCTGTTTTTT. The encoded protein is CAWSVKESGELFF.